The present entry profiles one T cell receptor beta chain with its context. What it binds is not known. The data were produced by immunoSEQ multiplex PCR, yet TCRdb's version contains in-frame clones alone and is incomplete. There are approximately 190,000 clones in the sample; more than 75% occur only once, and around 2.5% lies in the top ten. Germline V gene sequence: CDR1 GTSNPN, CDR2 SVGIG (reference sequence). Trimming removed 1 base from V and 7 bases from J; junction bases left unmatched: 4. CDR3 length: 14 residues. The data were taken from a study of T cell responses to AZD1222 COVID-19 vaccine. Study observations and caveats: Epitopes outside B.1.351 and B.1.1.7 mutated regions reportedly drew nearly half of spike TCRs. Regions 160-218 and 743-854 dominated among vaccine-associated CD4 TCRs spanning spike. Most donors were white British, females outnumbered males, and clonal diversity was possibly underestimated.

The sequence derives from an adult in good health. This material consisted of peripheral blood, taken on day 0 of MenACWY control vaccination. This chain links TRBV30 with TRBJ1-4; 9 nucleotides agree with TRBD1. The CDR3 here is CAWSEGTGSEKLFF. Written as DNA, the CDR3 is TGTGCCTGGAGTGAAGGGACAGGGAGTGAAAAACTGTTTTTT.